Presented here are 24 T cell receptor beta chains from one specimen sequenced in a study of cytomegalovirus exposure and HLA in healthy donors. The PCR used 60 Vbeta and 13 Jbeta primers. Here immunoSEQ multiplex PCR was the method, and the copy in TCRdb shows in-frame clones only, minus some. The data show 210,000 or so clones, 78% seen once. Material for sequencing was PBMCs. All receptors come from a boy between 5 and 17 years old in good health and CMV-seronegative.

V usage is TRBV11-2 and J usage is TRBJ2-7; D not certain. Germline V gene sequence: CDR1 SGHAT, CDR2 FQNNGV. The V and J ends lost 0 bases and 5 bases respectively, with 8 bases between them. The CDR3 length is 13 residues. The CDR3 sequence: CASSLDPGHEQYF. CDR3 coding DNA: TGTGCCAGCAGCTTAGATCCAGGCCACGAGCAGTACTTC. Drawing the rest from reference TRBV11-2 and TRBJ2-7, the complete variable domain is EAGVAQSPRYKIIEKRQSVAFWCNPISGHATLYWYQQILGQGPKLLIQFQNNGVVDDSQLPKDRFSAERLKGVDSTLKIQPAKLEDSAVYLCASSLDPGHEQYFGPGTRLTVT.

This clone was counted a few times. V usage is TRBV20-1 and J usage is TRBJ2-1; the D gene is possibly TRBD1 (6 bases). CDR3 length: 11 amino acids. Germline V gene lookup returns CDR1 DFQATT and CDR2 SNEGSKA (reference sequence). V was clipped by 1 base and J by 15 bases, with 13 bases between them. DNA of the CDR3: TGCAGTGCTAGAGGGGCGGGCAGGGGGTTCTTC. This sequence encodes CSARGAGRGFF.

This clone has more than one count but fewer than ten. The chain employs TRBV30 and TRBJ2-7, with TRBD1 identical over 11 bases. The V gene's germline CDR1 is GTSNPN and CDR2 SVGIG (reference sequence). Germline trimming cut 4 bases from V and 2 bases from J; bases unmatched to any gene: 4. The CDR3 runs to 14 residues. CDR3 protein: CAWNSGQGAYEQYF. The CDR3 DNA is TGTGCCTGGAACTCGGGACAGGGGGCCTACGAGCAGTACTTC.

The CDR3 reads CASTTEEITGELFF. The CDR3 nucleotides read TGTGCCAGTACCACCGAGGAAATCACCGGGGAGCTGTTTTTT. This chain uses TRBV19 with TRBJ2-2; no definite D call. This CDR3 comprises 14 residues. The V gene lost 7 bases and the J gene lost 4 bases, with 13 bases spanning the gap. Germline values: CDR1 LNHDA, CDR2 SQIVND (reference sequence). Drawing the rest from reference TRBV19 and TRBJ2-2, the complete variable domain is DGGITQSPKYLFRKEGQNVTLSCEQNLNHDAMYWYRQDPGQGLRLIYYSQIVNDFQKGDIAEGYSVSREKKESFPLTVTSAQKNPTAFYLCASTTEEITGELFFGEGSRLTVL.

The chain is built from TRBV5-4 and TRBJ2-7; 7 nucleotides agree with TRBD1. The germline gives CDR1 SGHNT, CDR2 YYREEE (reference sequence). V lost 0 bases, J lost 3 bases, and 6 bases stayed unmatched. This CDR3 comprises 15 residues. CDR3 DNA sequence: TGTGCCAGCAGCTTGGCGGGGACAGCGAACTACGAGCAGTACTTC. This gives the protein CASSLAGTANYEQYF.

V and J are TRBV6-4 and TRBJ2-1, with TRBD2 identical over 7 bases. This CDR3 is 17 amino acids long. Trimming at V came to 4 bases and at J to 6 bases, leaving 15 bases not matched to a gene. CDR1 and CDR2 (germline): MRHNA, SNTAGT. The CDR3 DNA sequence: TGTGCCAGCAGTGTTTTCCCCACTGCGGGAGTGATCAATGAGCAGTTCTTC. Amino acid sequence: CASSVFPTAGVINEQFF.

The chain carries TRBV10-3 and TRBJ1-1; TRBD1 matches at 8 bases. The CDR3 sequence is 13 residues long. The junction had 5 bases not matched to a gene; V was cut back by 8 bases and J by 3 bases. In germline, CDR1 is ENHRY, CDR2 SYGVKD. The CDR3 bases are TGTGCCATCTCGACAGGGGAGCACACTGAAGCTTTCTTT. It codes for CAISTGEHTEAFF.

There are a few counts of this clone. The same CDR3 can be traced to other DNA sequences in this sample. This rearrangement joins TRBV6-4 to TRBJ2-1; D is possibly TRBD1 (6 bases). Trimming stripped 2 bases from V and 5 bases from J, with 7 bases between. The CDR3 is 13 residues long. Germline CDR1 reads MRHNA; CDR2 reads SNTAGT. CDR3 in DNA: TGTGCCAGCAGTGACGGGACAAACAATGAGCAGTTCTTC. It yields the protein CASSDGTNNEQFF.

The rearrangement links TRBV30 to TRBJ1-2; D uncertain. Deletions cut 4 bases from V and 2 bases from J, with 17 bases between. The CDR3 totals 15 residues. CDR1 and CDR2 (germline): GTSNPN, SVGIG (reference sequence). CDR3 amino acids: CAWISLRVSNYGYTF. DNA of the CDR3: TGTGCCTGGATCAGCCTCAGAGTTAGCAACTATGGCTACACCTTC.

This clone was found a few times. This rearrangement joins TRBV5-4 to TRBJ1-1; tentative D call: TRBD1 (5 bases). The CDR3 length is 15 residues. Per the germline V gene, CDR1 is SGHNT and CDR2 is YYREEE (reference sequence). V gave up 1 base and J gave up 4 bases, with 14 bases separating them. CDR3 protein: CASSLRRDGTTEAFF. The CDR3 nucleotides are TGTGCCAGCAGCTTGAGGAGGGATGGGACCACTGAAGCTTTCTTT.

This clone was found a few times. This chain links TRBV7-9 with TRBJ2-2; D is unclear. CDR1 and CDR2 (germline): SEHNR, FQNEAQ (reference sequence). Trimming left V 8 bases short and J 6 bases short, with 13 bases between. The CDR3 is made up of 13 amino acids. This chain's CDR3 is CASPRQTPGELFF. The CDR3, as DNA: TGTGCCAGCCCTCGGCAGACTCCCGGGGAGCTGTTTTTT.

This clone showed up just once. This sequence joins TRBV21-1 and TRBJ1-4; the DNA was not used to check the table's D call, TRBD1. TRBV21-1 is described as a pseudogene. This CDR3 comprises 19 residues. The CDR3 is CASSKAMRQGFGTNEKLFF. CDR3 DNA sequence: TGTGCCAGCAGCAAAGCGATGAGACAGGGTTTTGGCACTAATGAAAAACTGTTTTTT.

The chain links TRBV7-9 to TRBJ2-7; D gene unclear. This CDR3 is built from 14 residues. Germline V gives CDR1 SEHNR, CDR2 FQNEAQ (reference sequence). V lost 5 bases, J lost 3 bases, and 14 bases lay in between. CDR3: CASSLIGPFYEQYF. CDR3 nucleotide sequence: TGTGCCAGCAGCCTTATCGGTCCCTTCTACGAGCAGTACTTC.

The chain uses TRBV7-2 and TRBJ2-4, with TRBD2 matching 8 bases. This CDR3 contains 20 residues. The J segment lost 3 bases and the V segment lost 0 bases, leaving 16 bases of the junction unmatched. Germline lookup yields CDR1 SGHTA and CDR2 FQGNSA. The CDR3 coding sequence is TGTGCCAGCAGCTTAGCGGCCCTTCCTGGCGGGAGGAAGGGCAAAAACATTCAGTACTTC. Encoded protein: CASSLAALPGGRKGKNIQYF.

This clone was seen a single time. The gene calls are TRBV27 and TRBJ1-6; TRBD1 agrees at 8 bases. Germline V CDR1 and CDR2: MNHEY, SMNVEV (reference sequence). The V gene end was trimmed by 5 bases and the J gene end by 8 bases; junction bases not matched to a gene: 5. This CDR3 has 14 amino acids. The CDR3 reads CASSILTGDSPLHF. The CDR3 bases are TGTGCCAGCAGTATTCTGACAGGGGATTCACCCCTCCACTTT.

This chain joins TRBV9 and TRBJ1-1; 8 nucleotides align to TRBD1. The V gene's germline CDR1 is SGDLS and CDR2 YYNGEE. The trim removed 0 bases at V and 1 base at J, leaving 2 bases unmatched. The CDR3 runs 15 residues. The CDR3 spells CASSVEQGGNTEAFF. The CDR3 DNA reads as TGTGCCAGCAGCGTAGAACAGGGGGGGAACACTGAAGCTTTCTTT.

Comment on this clone: Other nucleotide sequences from this sample produce the same CDR3. The chain has TRBV5-1 and TRBJ2-5; 10 positions match TRBD1. The CDR3 sequence is 14 residues long. Germline loops: CDR1 SGHRS, CDR2 YFSETQ. V shed 4 bases and J 3 bases; nucleotides not matched to a gene: 3. In DNA, the CDR3 is TGCGCCAGCAGCCCGGGGACAGGGGAAGAGACCCAGTACTTC. Translated: CASSPGTGEETQYF. Looking up the rest from reference TRBV5-1 and TRBJ2-5 gives the full variable domain: KAGVTQTPRYLIKTRGQQVTLSCSPISGHRSVSWYQQTPGQGLQFLFEYFSETQRNKGNFPGRFSGRQFSNSRSEMNVSTLELGDSALYLCASSPGTGEETQYFGPGTRLLVL.

This chain uses TRBV10-3 with TRBJ2-5, with 8 bases fitting TRBD2. V lost 8 bases, J lost 3 bases, and 8 bases stayed unmatched. The CDR3 loop spans 14 amino acids. CDR1 is ENHRY, CDR2 SYGVKD, per germline. The CDR3 DNA sequence: TGTGCCATCCGCAAGCGGGGGTCCGAAGAGACCCAGTACTTC. It is translated as CAIRKRGSEETQYF.

This clone was observed once. The genes are TRBV6-1 and TRBJ1-1, with a weak D call TRBD1 (5 bases). Trimming shortened V by 6 bases and J by 5 bases, and 10 bases separated the two germline ends. The V gene's germline CDR1 is MNHNS and CDR2 SASEGT. The CDR3 totals 12 residues. The CDR3 reads CASSRARTEAFF. The DNA for the CDR3 is TGTGCCAGCAGCAGGGCCCGGACTGAAGCTTTCTTT.

The rearrangement joins TRBV6-6 to TRBJ1-5, with 7 nucleotides matching TRBD1. The V and J ends lost 2 bases and 4 bases, in that order; junction bases with no gene match: 5. The CDR3 has 15 amino acids. Per the germline V gene, CDR1 is MNHNY and CDR2 is SVGAGI (reference sequence). The CDR3 coding sequence is TGTGCCAGCAGTTACCCACAGGACAGGAATCAGCCCCAGCATTTT. This encodes CASSYPQDRNQPQHF.

The V and J genes are TRBV9 and TRBJ2-7; a weak D match, TRBD1 (5 bases). Per the germline V gene, CDR1 is SGDLS and CDR2 is YYNGEE. The CDR3 sequence is 15 residues long. V dropped 3 bases and J dropped 2 bases, with 15 bases sitting between them. CDR3 protein: CASSGGPSPPYEQYF. The CDR3 nucleotides are TGTGCCAGCAGCGGGGGCCCTTCCCCTCCCTACGAGCAGTACTTC.

The V gene is TRBV11-3, the J gene TRBJ2-7; TRBD1 agrees at 9 bases. The CDR3 has 16 amino acids. Germline-derived CDR1 and CDR2 are SGHNT and YENEEA. V lost 5 bases to trimming and J lost 4 bases; unmatched junction nucleotides: 12. The CDR3 region is CASSPTTGGAGYEQYF. The CDR3 DNA is TGTGCCAGCAGCCCAACCACAGGGGGCGCGGGTTACGAGCAGTACTTC.

V and J are TRBV5-4 and TRBJ2-6, with 11 bases identical to TRBD1. From germline, CDR1 is SGHNT and CDR2 YYREEE (reference sequence). This CDR3 is 18 amino acids long. V dropped 2 bases and J dropped 3; count of bases not matched to a gene: 7. The DNA of the CDR3 is TGTGCCAGCAGCTTCCCGGGACAGGGGGTAGGTGGGGCCAACGTCCTGACTTTC. The encoded protein is CASSFPGQGVGGANVLTF.

The J gene is TRBJ2-1, the V gene TRBV27; 8 bases map to TRBD2. The CDR3 contains 15 residues. Trimming at V came to 3 bases and at J to 4 bases, leaving 5 bases not matched to a gene. The V gene's germline CDR1 is MNHEY and CDR2 SMNVEV (reference sequence). The CDR3 loop is CASSFSGSDYNEQFF. CDR3 DNA: TGTGCCAGCAGTTTCAGCGGGAGTGATTACAATGAGCAGTTCTTC.